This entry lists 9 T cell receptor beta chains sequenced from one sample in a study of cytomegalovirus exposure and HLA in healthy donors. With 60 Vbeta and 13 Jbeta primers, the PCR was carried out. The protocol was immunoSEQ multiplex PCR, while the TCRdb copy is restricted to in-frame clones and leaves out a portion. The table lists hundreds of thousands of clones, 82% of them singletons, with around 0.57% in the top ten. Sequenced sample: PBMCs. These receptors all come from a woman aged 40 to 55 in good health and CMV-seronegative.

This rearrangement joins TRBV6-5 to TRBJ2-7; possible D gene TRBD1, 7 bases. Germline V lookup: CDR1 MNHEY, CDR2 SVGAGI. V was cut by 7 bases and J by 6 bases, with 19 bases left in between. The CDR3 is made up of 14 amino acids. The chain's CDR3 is CASTRRGQGFEQYF. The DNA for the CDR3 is TGTGCCAGCACCCGGAGGGGGCAAGGCTTCGAGCAGTACTTC.

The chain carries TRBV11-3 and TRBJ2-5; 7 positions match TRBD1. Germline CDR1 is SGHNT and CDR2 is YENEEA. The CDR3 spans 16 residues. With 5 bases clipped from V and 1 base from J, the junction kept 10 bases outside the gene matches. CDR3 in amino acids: CASSPTTGQLQETQYF. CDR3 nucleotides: TGTGCCAGCAGCCCCACCACGGGACAGCTCCAAGAGACCCAGTACTTC.

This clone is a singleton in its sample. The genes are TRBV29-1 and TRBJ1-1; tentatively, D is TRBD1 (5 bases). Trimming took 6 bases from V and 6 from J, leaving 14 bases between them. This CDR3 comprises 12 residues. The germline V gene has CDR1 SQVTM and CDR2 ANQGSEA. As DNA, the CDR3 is TGCAGCGTAACGGGGGGTGGGTCTGAAGCTTTCTTT. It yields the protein CSVTGGGSEAFF.

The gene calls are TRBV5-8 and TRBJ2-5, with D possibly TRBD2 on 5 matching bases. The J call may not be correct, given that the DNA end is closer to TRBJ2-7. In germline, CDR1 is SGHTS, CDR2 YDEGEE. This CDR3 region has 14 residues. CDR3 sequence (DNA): TGTGCCAGCAGCTCCCGGGATCCGTTCTACGAGCAGTACTTC. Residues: CASSSRDPFYEQYF.

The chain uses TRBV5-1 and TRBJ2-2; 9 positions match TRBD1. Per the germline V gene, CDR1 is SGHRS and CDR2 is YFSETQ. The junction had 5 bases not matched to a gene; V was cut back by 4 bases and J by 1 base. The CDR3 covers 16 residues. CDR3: CASSEQGAQNTGELFF. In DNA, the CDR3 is TGCGCCAGCAGCGAACAGGGGGCCCAGAACACCGGGGAGCTGTTTTTT.

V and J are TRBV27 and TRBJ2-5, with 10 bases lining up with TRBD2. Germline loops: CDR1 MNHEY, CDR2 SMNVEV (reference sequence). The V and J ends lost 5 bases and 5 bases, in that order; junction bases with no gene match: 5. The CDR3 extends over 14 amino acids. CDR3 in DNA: TGTGCCAGCAGTCGTAGCGGGGGGATCGAGACCCAGTACTTC. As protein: CASSRSGGIETQYF.

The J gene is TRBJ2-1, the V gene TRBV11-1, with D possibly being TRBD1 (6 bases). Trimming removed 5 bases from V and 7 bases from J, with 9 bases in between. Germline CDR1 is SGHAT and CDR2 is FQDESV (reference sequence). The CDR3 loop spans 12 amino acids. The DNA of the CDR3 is TGTGCCAGCAGCCAAGACAGGAATGAGCAGTTCTTC. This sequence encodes CASSQDRNEQFF.

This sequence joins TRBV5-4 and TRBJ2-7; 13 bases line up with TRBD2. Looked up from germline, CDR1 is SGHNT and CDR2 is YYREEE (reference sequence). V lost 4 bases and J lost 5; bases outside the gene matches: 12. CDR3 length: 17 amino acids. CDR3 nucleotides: TGTGCCAGCAGCCCGGAGTTGGGACTAGCGGGGCGGGACGAGCAGTACTTC. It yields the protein CASSPELGLAGRDEQYF.

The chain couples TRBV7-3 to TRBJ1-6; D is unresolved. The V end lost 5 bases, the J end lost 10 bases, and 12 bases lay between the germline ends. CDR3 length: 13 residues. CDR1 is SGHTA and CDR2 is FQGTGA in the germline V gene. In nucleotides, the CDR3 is TGTGCCAGCAGCCGAACCGATGGCTCACCCCTCCACTTT. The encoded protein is CASSRTDGSPLHF.